What follows describes a single T cell receptor (beta chain). The target antigen is unknown. Though probably carrying unrecorded immune exposures, donors were nominally healthy at sampling. 13 Jbeta primers and 60 Vbeta primers were used for the PCR. Libraries were prepared by immunoSEQ multiplex PCR; TCRdb keeps only in-frame clonotypes and omits some of them. The table records 180,000 or so clones, around four fifths of them present only once. The entry originates in a study of cytomegalovirus exposure and HLA in healthy donors. General observations from the study: The classifier reportedly diagnosed cytomegalovirus status with high sensitivity and specificity. It was approximately 160 TCR beta chains that were listed as cytomegalovirus-associated.

This CDR3 has 13 residues. V lost 2 bases to trimming and J lost 8 bases, with 7 bases between them. Germline CDR1 reads SGHTA; CDR2 reads FQGNSA. The genes are TRBV7-2 and TRBJ1-6; unclear D gene. The sample taken for sequencing was PBMCs. The receptor was derived from a woman between 50 and 59 years old in good health and CMV-seropositive. This CDR3 is CASSLITDSPLHF. CDR3 bases: TGTGCCAGCAGCTTAATAACGGATTCACCCCTCCACTTT.